Following are 19 T cell receptor beta chains from one sample sequenced in a study of cytomegalovirus exposure and HLA in healthy donors. Assay used: immunoSEQ multiplex PCR; TCRdb lists only in-frame clones, some missing. The sample carries 150,000 to 180,000 clones, around nine tenths recorded once. The material sequenced was PBMCs. These receptors all come from a man younger than 30 in good health and CMV-seropositive.

The chain recombines TRBV18 with TRBJ1-1, with TRBD1 identical over 7 bases. V gave up 3 bases and J gave up 6 bases; unmatched junction bases: 4. CDR3 length equals 13 residues. The germline gives CDR1 KGHSH, CDR2 LQKENI. The CDR3 DNA is TGTGCCAGCTCACCCTCTCAGGGGGCTGAAGCTTTCTTT. It encodes CASSPSQGAEAFF.

This rearrangement joins TRBV19 to TRBJ1-2; 9 nucleotides agree with TRBD1. The germline gives CDR1 LNHDA, CDR2 SQIVND (reference sequence). This CDR3 region has 14 residues. The J segment lost 5 bases and the V segment lost 4 bases, leaving 5 bases of the junction unmatched. CDR3 residues: CASSKTGTGYGYTF. The CDR3 nucleotides read TGTGCCAGTAGTAAAACCGGGACAGGGTATGGCTACACCTTC. The whole variable domain, remainder taken from reference TRBV19 and TRBJ1-2, is DGGITQSPKYLFRKEGQNVTLSCEQNLNHDAMYWYRQDPGQGLRLIYYSQIVNDFQKGDIAEGYSVSREKKESFPLTVTSAQKNPTAFYLCASSKTGTGYGYTFGSGTRLTVV.

With respect to this clone: Given the absence of the conserved phenylalanine or tryptophan at the CDR3 end, a read error is likely. The DNA is left out, because the CDR3 cannot be placed on it with certainty; the CDR3 is given as TCRdb lists it. The chain joins TRBV6-1 to TRBJ2-7; the table's D gene call, TRBD1, was not cross checked with the DNA. The CDR3 region is 13 residues in length, termini included. CDR1 and CDR2 (germline): MNHNS, SASEGT. CDR3 amino acids: CASSEVMDRVIHS.

This chain joins TRBV15 and TRBJ1-1, with TRBD1 identical over 7 bases. The CDR3 spans 15 residues. Germline CDR1 LNHNV, CDR2 YYDKDF (reference sequence). The J segment lost 3 bases and the V segment lost 1 base, leaving 5 bases of the junction unmatched. CDR3 sequence (DNA): TGTGCCACCAGCAGAGTCCACAGGGGAGACACTGAAGCTTTCTTT. This encodes CATSRVHRGDTEAFF.

The V and J genes are TRBV18 and TRBJ1-2, with 8 bases matching TRBD1. The CDR3 runs 14 residues. V lost 6 bases to trimming and J lost 4 bases; unmatched junction nucleotides: 7. Germline-derived CDR1 and CDR2 are KGHSH and LQKENI. CDR3 protein: CASSSETGVYGYTF. The CDR3 DNA reads as TGTGCCAGCTCCTCCGAGACAGGGGTCTATGGCTACACCTTC.

The rearrangement links TRBV6-1 to TRBJ1-5; D possibly corresponds to TRBD1 (5 bases). The CDR3 is 15 amino acids. V dropped 6 bases and J dropped 1 base, with 13 bases sitting between them. In germline, CDR1 is MNHNS, CDR2 SASEGT. CDR3 in amino acids: CASSPGDLSNQPQHF. CDR3 bases: TGTGCCAGCAGCCCCGGGGACTTAAGCAATCAGCCCCAGCATTTT.

This sequence joins TRBV9 and TRBJ1-3; TRBD1 matches at 7 bases. Looked up from germline, CDR1 is SGDLS and CDR2 is YYNGEE. Trimming removed 3 bases from V and 3 bases from J; junction bases left unmatched: 9. This CDR3 spans 16 amino acids. DNA for the CDR3: TGTGCCAGCAGCGCCAGGACAGGATTACATGGAAACACCATATATTTT. It encodes CASSARTGLHGNTIYF. The full variable domain, completed using reference TRBV9 and TRBJ1-3, is DSGVTQTPKHLITATGQRVTLRCSPRSGDLSVYWYQQSLDQGLQFLIQYYNGEERAKGNILERFSAQQFPDLHSELNLSSLELGDSALYFCASSARTGLHGNTIYFGEGSWLTVV.

The chain couples TRBV27 to TRBJ2-1, with TRBD1 identical over 11 bases. The CDR3 has 15 amino acids. Losses at the gene ends were 8 bases for V and 0 bases for J; bases not matched to a gene: 3. Germline CDR1 and CDR2: MNHEY and SMNVEV (reference sequence). For the CDR3, the DNA is TGTGCCAGCGGGACAGGGGGTTACTCCTACAATGAGCAGTTCTTC. Amino acid sequence: CASGTGGYSYNEQFF.

The rearrangement links TRBV5-6 to TRBJ1-1; D is possibly TRBD1 (5 bases). CDR3 length equals 16 residues. CDR1 is SGHDT, CDR2 YYEEEE, per germline. V lost 3 bases to trimming and J lost 0 bases, with 15 bases between them. The CDR3 nucleotides read TGTGCCAGCAGCTGGGGCTCCGGACCTATGAACACTGAAGCTTTCTTT. It encodes CASSWGSGPMNTEAFF.

The V call is TRBV7-3, the J call TRBJ2-1, with TRBD2 matching 14 bases. The V gene end was trimmed by 4 bases and the J gene end by 8 bases; junction bases not matched to a gene: 4. Germline values: CDR1 SGHTA, CDR2 FQGTGA. CDR3 length: 15 residues. This CDR3 is CASSSATSGGDEQFF. The CDR3 DNA is TGTGCCAGCAGCTCTGCGACTAGCGGGGGGGATGAGCAGTTCTTC.

The chain carries TRBV9 and TRBJ1-5; D unresolved. The CDR3 length is 15 residues. V was trimmed by 6 bases and J by 3 bases, leaving 16 bases between them. CDR1 and CDR2 (germline): SGDLS, YYNGEE. The CDR3 loop reads CASTPGPTPNQPQHF. For the CDR3, the DNA is TGTGCCAGCACTCCTGGGCCGACACCCAATCAGCCCCAGCATTTT.

The chain employs TRBV7-2 and TRBJ1-1, with 7 bases fitting TRBD1. Germline V gene data show CDR1 as SGHTA and CDR2 as FQGNSA. The V gene end was trimmed by 4 bases and the J gene end by 9 bases; junction bases not matched to a gene: 17. The CDR3 covers 16 residues. The DNA of the CDR3 is TGTGCCAGCAGCTCCTCGAGAGCGGGAGGGGGCGTTAAAGCTTTCTTT. Its translation: CASSSSRAGGGVKAFF. The full variable domain, completed using reference TRBV7-2 and TRBJ1-1, is GAGVSQSPSNKVTEKGKDVELRCDPISGHTALYWYRQSLGQGLEFLIYFQGNSAPDKSGLPSDRFSAERTGGSVSTLTIQRTQQEDSAVYLCASSSSRAGGGVKAFFGQGTRLTVV.

This sequence joins TRBV9 and TRBJ1-2; D perhaps matches TRBD1 (6 bases). Germline lookup yields CDR1 SGDLS and CDR2 YYNGEE. Trimming pared 6 bases from V and 8 bases from J, leaving 14 bases between. The CDR3 spans 12 residues. Here the CDR3 reads CASTDQGSGYTF. The CDR3 region has the DNA TGTGCCAGCACCGACCAGGGGAGCGGCTACACCTTC.

The chain uses TRBV7-6 and TRBJ2-7, with 8 positions matching TRBD2. J gave up 2 bases and V 5 bases, and 8 bases lay outside the gene matches. Germline CDR1 and CDR2: SGHVS and FNYEAQ. CDR3 length equals 15 residues. The CDR3 coding sequence is TGTGCCAGCAGCCCTTCGGCGGGGGGCCCCTACGAGCAGTACTTC. It codes for CASSPSAGGPYEQYF. The full variable domain, completed using reference TRBV7-6 and TRBJ2-7, is GAGVSQSPRYKVTKRGQDVALRCDPISGHVSLYWYRQALGQGPEFLTYFNYEAQQDKSGLPNDRFSAERPEGSISTLTIQRTEQRDSAMYRCASSPSAGGPYEQYFGPGTRLTVT.

This rearrangement joins TRBV13 to TRBJ1-2; no clear D gene. The CDR3 extends over 13 amino acids. V was pared by 0 bases and J by 8 bases, with 10 bases between. Looked up from germline, CDR1 is PRHDT and CDR2 is FYEKMQ (reference sequence). CDR3 protein: CASSLGKRSGYTF. For the CDR3, the DNA is TGTGCCAGCAGCTTAGGCAAACGGTCGGGCTACACCTTC.

This clone was counted a single time. This sequence joins TRBV9 and TRBJ2-1; 12 bases line up with TRBD2. This CDR3 is built from 16 residues. Germline V lookup: CDR1 SGDLS, CDR2 YYNGEE. With V trimmed by 4 bases and J by 8 bases, 10 bases remained unmatched. In DNA, the CDR3 is TGTGCCAGCAGCACGACTAGCGGGAGCCTCGGGGATGAGCAGTTCTTC. Its protein is CASSTTSGSLGDEQFF.

The chain carries TRBV6-6 and TRBJ2-7, with 7 bases that match TRBD2. The V gene end was trimmed by 6 bases and the J gene end by 5 bases; junction bases not matched to a gene: 10. CDR3 length: 14 amino acids. Germline V gene lookup returns CDR1 MNHNY and CDR2 SVGAGI (reference sequence). This CDR3 is CASRPSGDLHEQYF. CDR3 sequence (DNA): TGTGCCAGCAGACCAAGCGGGGATCTCCACGAGCAGTACTTC.

This chain connects TRBV6-5 to TRBJ2-5; TRBD2 agrees at 15 bases. CDR3 length: 16 residues. Unmatched junction bases numbered 2, after V lost 2 bases and J lost 4 bases. The germline V gene has CDR1 MNHEY and CDR2 SVGAGI. CDR3 residues: CASSYTGLAGGETQYF. The DNA of the CDR3 is TGTGCCAGCAGTTACACGGGACTAGCGGGGGGAGAGACCCAGTACTTC.

V gene TRBV6-1 combines with J gene TRBJ2-7; 10 positions match TRBD2. Losses at the gene ends were 2 bases for V and 7 bases for J; bases not matched to a gene: 11. Looked up from germline, CDR1 is MNHNS and CDR2 is SASEGT. The CDR3 is made up of 16 amino acids. CDR3 DNA: TGTGCCAGCAGTGAACCCCCACTAGCGGGGTCGGGTGAGCAGTACTTC. Its translation: CASSEPPLAGSGEQYF.